This T cell receptor beta chain was captured in a study of shared clonotypes between healthy human individuals (dated by TCRdb to 2020 to 2022). Describing the broader study: A couple of women and three men aged 18 to 49 years were included in the cohort. For each donor, three plates each were used for CD4 naive and CD4 memory, two plates were used for CD8 naive, and one plate was used for CD8 memory. Blood TCR repertoires of about five healthy adults were deeply sequenced to estimate repertoire size and the extent of clonotype sharing between individuals. Different laboratories and diverse techniques were used to prepare libraries and sequence TCR repertoires, to increase sequencing depth and limit assay-specific biases. Per donor, leukapheresis produced somewhere between about 0.85 and 10 billion PBMCs.

Points on this clone: The specificity of this receptor is unknown. There are no base qualities to consult, and no much larger clone falls within one base.

The research as a whole found: When four donors were compared, the shared fraction of clonotypes was about 5.2% for naive CD4, 3% to 4% for naive CD8, 2% to 2.5% for memory CD4, and 0.35% to 0.4% for memory CD8. Higher generation probabilities were observed for clonotypes shared by all four sorted-subset donors than for non-shared clonotypes. Incomplete sequencing was indicated by rarefaction of sorted-subset datasets, despite the large sequencing depth. The small number of donors limited the genetic and exposure-history diversity represented. Only blood was sampled, and tissue TCR repertoires likely differ from those in blood. Pairwise subsampling indicated that sequencing depth was expected to affect the degree of clonotype sharing among donors. Larger estimated clonotype richness was generally found for naive subsets than for memory subsets.

CD8 naive samples were obtained by positive selection for CCR7 among CD45RO-negative cells, yielding a CD45RA+CCR7+ population from which TemRA cells were excluded. Donors were healthy HIV-negative adults with no recently reported acute infections or vaccinations. Every donor was a Caucasian adult residing in Nashville, Tennessee, USA. Blood was collected by leukapheresis, and PBMCs were isolated by Ficoll-Histopaque density gradient centrifugation and then cryopreserved in liquid nitrogen vapor phase. Purity and quantity of every magnetically sorted T cell population were checked by analytical flow cytometry. From each sorted fraction, genomic DNA was isolated and quantified by UV absorbance on a Nanodrop 2000c. Using the deep immunoSEQ assay, multiplex PCR amplified TCR CDR3 regions from genomic DNA. For each cell subset, the extracted genomic DNA was distributed evenly across all wells of several immunoSEQ 96-well plates, and each plate served as one replicate. For sorted subsets, each replicate PCR was loaded with around 200 ng genomic DNA, equivalent to 30,000 to 35,000 T cell genomes. Purified libraries were measured with a Qubit 3.0 fluorometer, size-checked on a Bioanalyzer 2100, and measured again with the KAPA Library Quantification kit. Every immunoSEQ 96-well plate was sequenced on a separate single-read 150-cycle Illumina NextSeq 550 flow cell. In the source study's methods: Because the immunoSEQ output held only junctional sequences and lacked quality scores, the filtering could not match the filtering applied to full-length reads. To assign V/J genes and CDR3, sequences were annotated against IMGT germline references using PyIR, a Python wrapper for IgBLAST v1.9. Reads with weak V/J assignments (E-value above 1e-6), missing CDR3, stop codons, out-of-frame junctions, or ambiguous translated residues were removed. V3J clonotypes were defined as sequences sharing an identical inferred V gene, J gene, and CDR3 amino acid sequence. Percentage overlap between repertoires was calculated by dividing the number of shared unique clonotypes by the size of the smaller repertoire. RTK rarefaction, the Chao1 estimator, and Recon v2.1 estimates of unobserved clonotypes were used to assess repertoire richness. Generation probabilities were computed with OLGA for all TCRbeta clonotypes obtained by the gDNA method from several donors. As stored in TCRdb, this immuneACCESS dataset retains in-frame rearrangements with V and J assigned. A fraction of the clones does not appear; measured against another copy, unresolved V genes explain less than half of the discrepancy, and the remainder lacks a known reason. Clone size and the V and J calls come from that table; the DNA yielded D and trimming. Here the sample has more than 2 million clones; approximately 94% occur a single time. Of the sample, more than 0.95% falls within the top ten clones.

Material for sequencing was naive CD8+ T cells sorted from blood. Reading the label with the study, this specimen's cell subset or site is: CD45RA+CCR7+. The sequence came from a young man in good health.

The CDR3 reads as follows: CASSSGQSNSPLHF. In nucleotide form, the sequence is TGTGCCAGCAGCTCGGGACAGAGTAATTCACCCCTCCACTTT. Recombination linked TRBV7-9 to TRBJ1-6; TRBD1 lines up with 7 middle nucleotides. Compared with germline, V lacks 4 bases and J lacks 6 bases; bases without a gene match: 3. From the germline V gene (reference sequence), CDR1 is SEHNR and CDR2 is FQNEAQ. The CDR3 runs 14 amino acids, cysteine and phenylalanine included. The read is trimmed to its CDR3 DNA, 42 bases read in frame from base 1.